This T cell receptor beta chain was sequenced for a study of OX40 agonist ivuxolimab in advanced cancers. Context from the whole study: Ivuxolimab was a fully human IgG2 agonistic monoclonal antibody targeting the costimulatory receptor OX40 (CD134). Intravenous ivuxolimab was administered to patients every 2 weeks at six dose levels: 0.01, 0.1, 0.3, 1.5, 3 and 10 mg/kg. Of the roughly 50 dose-escalation patients, hepatocellular carcinoma was present in about 20, melanoma in approximately 15, renal cell carcinoma in 9 and head and neck cancer in 9. The dose-escalation cohort was roughly 83% male with a mean age of 60 years, ranging from 23 to 79. Prior anti-PD-1, anti-PD-L1 or anti-CTLA-4 therapy was permitted, and checkpoint inhibitors had been received by 30% to 40% of dose-escalation patients. Partial responses were achieved by three dose-escalation patients, of whom one had hepatocellular carcinoma and two had cutaneous melanoma. The point of sequencing TCRbeta in the periphery was to test whether ivuxolimab changed TCR sequence diversity and drove clonal T-cell expansion. The paper reports the monotherapy dose-escalation portion (N ≈ 52 patients) of the phase I ivuxolimab trial. What the research found in general, with its limitations: Clonal expansion of both CD4+ and CD8+ blood T cells was observed from baseline to week 6 at doses 0.1 to 3.0 mg/kg. Low levels of normalized T-cell clonal expansion were also seen in some nonresponding patients. In partial responders in the 0.1-3.0 mg/kg groups, normalized peripheral clonal expansion was found to be among the lowest, especially among CD8+ T cells. Which antigens the clonally expanded peripheral T cells were specific for was not determined. After ivuxolimab, expanded clones were on average more numerous among CD8+ T cells than among CD4+ T cells.

Worth noting for this clone: The clone's antigen remains unknown. The record has no base qualities; no much larger clone is one base away.

Genomic DNA was isolated from the sorted cells so that the TCRbeta CDR3 region could be sequenced. The immunoSEQ Assay was used for sequencing of TCRbeta CDR3 regions. Drawn from immuneACCESS, this table holds only the in-frame rearrangements with V and J called that TCRdb kept. Clones are partly lost; checked studies trace under half to an unresolved V gene and leave the rest unexplained. The sample contains about 76,000 clones, 80% to 90% of them found a single time. Roughly 6% of the sample is held by the ten biggest clonotypes. CDR1 and CDR2 are drawn from the germline V gene: SGHAT, FQNNGV. V is trimmed back by 6 bases and J by 4 bases, and the junction contains 9 bases that no gene match accounts for. From the cysteine up to the phenylalanine, the CDR3 has a length of 16 residues. Of the read, only the CDR3 DNA is kept; its 48 bases are in frame from base 1. The trial excluded patients who had a history of autoimmune disease or were on systemic immunosuppression. Peripheral blood for TCR sequencing was collected from all dose cohorts at baseline, on cycle 4 day 1, and on cycle 7 day 1. Samples were obtained from an open-label, multicenter, first-in-human phase I dose-escalation trial of ivuxolimab. Adults with locally advanced or metastatic head and neck squamous cell, hepatocellular, melanoma or renal cell carcinoma were enrolled in the trial. Before TCR sequencing, CD4+ T cells and CD8+ T cells from peripheral blood were sorted into separate populations.

Here the chain combines TRBV11-2 and TRBJ2-1, and 10 bases in between align with TRBD1. This receptor was taken from an adult with an advanced solid tumor such as melanoma, head and neck, liver or kidney cancer. The input for sequencing was CD4+ or CD8+ T cells sorted from blood, taken in a trial of the OX40 agonist ivuxolimab. The CDR3 protein is CASSLGPGQGYNEQFF. The sequence in DNA is TGTGCCAGCAGTCTAGGGCCGGGACAGGGGTACAATGAGCAGTTCTTC. The reference TRBV11-2 and TRBJ2-1 proteins fill in what lies around the CDR3, so the full variable domain reads EAGVAQSPRYKIIEKRQSVAFWCNPISGHATLYWYQQILGQGPKLLIQFQNNGVVDDSQLPKDRFSAERLKGVDSTLKIQPAKLEDSAVYLCASSLGPGQGYNEQFFGPGTRLTVL.